A selection of T cell receptor beta chains follows, all from one sample in a study of response to subunit inactivated influenza vaccine. MiXCR was run by TCRdb on the RT-PCR reads, yielding one entry per CDR3 protein. The data hold roughly 500,000 distinct CDR3 sequences, with about 25% observed a single time. This specimen was CD4+ T cells sorted from PBMCs, taken roughly 5 days after vaccination. The receptors derive from a man aged 45-65 years who received an inactivated influenza vaccine. The CDR3 runs from the conserved cysteine through the conserved F or W. The D gene is left open where the match is weak. Clone size is shown for a subset of rows, as once, few, many or a class of expanded clone.

TRBV11-1	TRBJ2-3	few	TRBD1	TGTGCCAGCAGCCCGACAGGGTTCTCGCAGTATTTT	CASSPTGFSQYF
TRBV10-3	TRBJ2-1	NA	TRBD2	TGTGCCATCAGTATTGCTAGCGGGGGGGCCTATGAGCAGTTCTTC	CAISIASGGAYEQFF
TRBV5-1	TRBJ2-1	many	NA	TGCGCCAGCAGCGTGAGGGGCGCAGGGGGGGACAATGAGCAGTTCTTC	CASSVRGAGGDNEQFF
TRBV12-3/TRBV12-4	TRBJ2-7	few	TRBD2	TGTGCCAGCACCCTTAGCGGGAGCAGGAACGAGCAGTACTTC	CASTLSGSRNEQYF
TRBV5-1	TRBJ1-4	few	NA	TGCGCCAGCAGCCCAGGGAGGATGGGGGAAAAACTGTTTTTT	CASSPGRMGEKLFF
TRBV29-1	TRBJ2-3	NA	TRBD2	TGCAGCGTTGTACCCCCCCATAGCGGGGGGAGATATACGCAGTATTTT	CSVVPPHSGGRYTQYF
TRBV20-1	TRBJ2-7	few	TRBD2	TGCAGTGCTAGAGCGCGACTAGCGGGTGAGCAGTACTTC	CSARARLAGEQYF
TRBV29-1	TRBJ1-1	few	NA	TGCAGCGTGGTGGACGGCCCCCGAACTGAAGCTTTCTTT	CSVVDGPRTEAFF
TRBV4-1	TRBJ2-3	NA	NA	TGCGCCAGCAGCCAACGCCACGCAACCCCAGATACGCAGTATTTT	CASSQRHATPDTQYF
TRBV10-2	TRBJ2-3	NA	NA	TGCGCCAGCAGTAATCGGGGATGGTATGGCGGCACAGATACGCAGTATTTT	CASSNRGWYGGTDTQYF
TRBV4-3	TRBJ2-7	few	TRBD2	TGCGCCAGCAGCCAAACTAACCGAGGGACTAGCCACGAGCAGTACTTC	CASSQTNRGTSHEQYF
TRBV6-2/TRBV6-3	TRBJ2-7	few	NA	TGTGCCAGCAGCCGAGGACCGTCAGCCTCCTACGAGCAGTACTTC	CASSRGPSASYEQYF
TRBV18	TRBJ2-7	NA	TRBD2	TGTGCCAGCTCACCCACTAGCGGGGAAGGCTACGAGCAGTACTTC	CASSPTSGEGYEQYF
TRBV3-1	TRBJ2-5	NA	TRBD1	TGTGCCAGCAGCCCGGGACAGTTGGGGACCCAGTACTTC	CASSPGQLGTQYF
TRBV19	TRBJ2-3	NA	NA	TGTGCCAGTAGTGCTCCTCTAGCGACGAGCACAGATACGCAGTATTTT	CASSAPLATSTDTQYF
TRBV7-9	TRBJ2-1	NA	TRBD2	TGTGCCAGCAGCCAATCCTTTAGCGGGAGCTCCTACAATGAGCAGTTCTTC	CASSQSFSGSSYNEQFF
TRBV5-1	TRBJ2-5	few	TRBD2	TGCGCCAGCAGCTTGGATCCTACAGCGGGGGGGAAAGAGACCCAGTACTTC	CASSLDPTAGGKETQYF
TRBV27	TRBJ2-5	few	TRBD2	TGTGCCAGCAGTTCCGGGACTAGCGGGACCCAGTACTTC	CASSSGTSGTQYF
TRBV20-1	TRBJ2-1	few	NA	TGCAGTGCTAGTTCGGGGAGGAATGAGCAGTTCTTC	CSASSGRNEQFF
TRBV3-1	TRBJ2-7	few	TRBD2	TGTGCCAGCAGTCAAACTAGCGGGTTACTCTACGAGCAGTACTTC	CASSQTSGLLYEQYF
TRBV9	TRBJ2-4	few	NA	TGTGCCAGCAGCGTCACTCCAGGGGAGATGGGCAAAAACATTCAGTACTTC	CASSVTPGEMGKNIQYF
TRBV29-1	TRBJ1-2	many	TRBD1	TGCAGCGTTGTGGAGTTGGGTGGACAGGGGAGCTATGGCTACACCTTC	CSVVELGGQGSYGYTF
TRBV7-8	TRBJ2-7	many	TRBD2	TGTGCCAGCAGCTTAGCCGCCGCGGGGGGGATCGAGCAGTACTTC	CASSLAAAGGIEQYF
TRBV5-1	TRBJ1-1	many	NA	TGCGCCAGCAGCTTGCAGGGCCCCAACACTGAAGCTTTCTTT	CASSLQGPNTEAFF
TRBV30	TRBJ1-4	NA	NA	TGTGCCTGGACACCCGGGATGGGGTGGAATGAAAAACTGTTTTTT	CAWTPGMGWNEKLFF
TRBV20-1	TRBJ1-1	few	NA	TGCAGTGCTTCAATAGGGGGGGGGACTTGGGCTGAAGCTTTCTTT	CSASIGGGTWAEAFF
TRBV5-6	TRBJ2-7	NA	NA	TGTGCCAGCAGCCAACGGGACGGAAACTACGAGCAGTACTTC	CASSQRDGNYEQYF
TRBV27	TRBJ2-4	few	NA	TGTGCCAGCAGTTTATCATCGGCCAAAAACATTCAGTACTTC	CASSLSSAKNIQYF
TRBV24-1	TRBJ1-6	NA	NA	TGTGCCACCAGTGATTCCAGCTCCTATAATTCACCCCTCCACTTT	CATSDSSSYNSPLHF
TRBV19	TRBJ2-5	NA	NA	TGTGCCAGTAGTCCCCAGGCGGAGTCGGAGACCCAGTACTTC	CASSPQAESETQYF
TRBV7-2	TRBJ2-7	many	TRBD2	TGTGCCAGCAGCTTAGGCCCGGGGGGCGAGCAGTACTTC	CASSLGPGGEQYF
TRBV7-9	TRBJ1-3	NA	NA	TGTGCCAGCAGCTTAAGGGGTTCGGGAAACACCATATATTTT	CASSLRGSGNTIYF
TRBV18	TRBJ2-2	NA	NA	TGTGCCAGCTCACCACAGAGGGGCGGCAACACCGGGGAGCTGTTTTTT	CASSPQRGGNTGELFF
TRBV12-3/TRBV12-4	TRBJ1-1	few	NA	TGTGCCAGCCCTTCTTGCGGTTGGACTGAAGCTTTCTTT	CASPSCGWTEAFF
TRBV5-1	TRBJ2-7	NA	TRBD1	TGCGCCAGCAGCACTGGACAGGGGCAAAGGAGTGAGCAGTACTTC	CASSTGQGQRSEQYF
TRBV3-1	TRBJ2-4	few	TRBD2	TGTGCCAGCAGCCTCGGACTAGCGGGGGGGCCTCCCCGACTAGCCAAAAACATTCAGTACTTC	CASSLGLAGGPPRLAKNIQYF
TRBV9	TRBJ2-1	few	NA	TGTGCCAGCAGCGTAGTCGGAGGTGAGCAGTTCTTC	CASSVVGGEQFF
TRBV29-1	TRBJ2-3	few	TRBD2	TGCAGCGTTGAAGCTAGCGGGGGGCCCACAGATACGCAGTATTTT	CSVEASGGPTDTQYF
TRBV20-1	TRBJ2-6	NA	NA	TGCAGTCCACGCGGTGGCTCTGGGGCCAACGTCCTGACTTTC	CSPRGGSGANVLTF
TRBV10-3	TRBJ2-2	NA	TRBD2	TGTGCCATCAGTACGACTAGCGGGGGGGCCCTTGGGACCGGGGAGCTGTTTTTT	CAISTTSGGALGTGELFF
TRBV12-3/TRBV12-4	TRBJ1-6	few	TRBD1	TGTGCCAGCAGCCTTGACAGGGTACATTCACCCCTCCACTTT	CASSLDRVHSPLHF
TRBV29-1	TRBJ1-1	many	NA	TGCAGCGTCAAGGGACGGACGGAGAACACTGAAGCTTTCTTT	CSVKGRTENTEAFF
TRBV3-1	TRBJ2-7	NA	NA	TGTGCCAGCAGCCAAGTTTCCCAATCCTACGAGCAGTACTTC	CASSQVSQSYEQYF
TRBV20-1	TRBJ2-3	NA	NA	TGCAGTGCTAGAATTGGAACCAATACGCAGTATTTT	CSARIGTNTQYF
TRBV7-8	TRBJ2-7	few	NA	TGTGCCAGCAGCTTATCCTCGGGCCCACAGCAGTACTTC	CASSLSSGPQQYF
TRBV12-3/TRBV12-4	TRBJ1-5	few	NA	TGTGCCAGCAGCCCCAACGGAGTAGGCAGCAATCAGCCCCAGCATTTT	CASSPNGVGSNQPQHF
TRBV6-5	TRBJ1-6	NA	NA	TGTGCCAGCAGTTACTCGGGGGGGAATCATTCACCCCTCCACTTT	CASSYSGGNHSPLHF
TRBV12-3/TRBV12-4	TRBJ1-6	few	TRBD1	TGTGCCAGCAGTTTGGGTAGGACAGGGGGCGGTAATTCACCCCTCCACTTT	CASSLGRTGGGNSPLHF
TRBV20-1	TRBJ2-3	few	NA	TGCAGTGCTGCGAGAAGGGGGAGGGCCGTCGATACGCAGTATTTT	CSAARRGRAVDTQYF
TRBV7-2	TRBJ2-7	NA	NA	TGTGCCAGCAGCTCGACAGCCATTGGGGTTTACGAGCAGTACTTC	CASSSTAIGVYEQYF